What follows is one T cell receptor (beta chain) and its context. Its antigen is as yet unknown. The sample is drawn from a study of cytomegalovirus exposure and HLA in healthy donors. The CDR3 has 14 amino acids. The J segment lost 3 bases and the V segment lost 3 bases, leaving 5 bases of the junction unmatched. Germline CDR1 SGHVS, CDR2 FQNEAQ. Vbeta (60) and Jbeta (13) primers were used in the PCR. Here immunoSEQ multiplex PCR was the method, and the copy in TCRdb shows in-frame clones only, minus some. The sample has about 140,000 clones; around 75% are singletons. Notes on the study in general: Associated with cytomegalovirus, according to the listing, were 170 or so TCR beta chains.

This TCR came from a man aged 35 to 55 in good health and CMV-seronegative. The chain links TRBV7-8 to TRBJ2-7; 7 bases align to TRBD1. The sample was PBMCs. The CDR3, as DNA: TGTGCCAGCAGCTTCACAGGGGAACTCTACGAGCAGTACTTC. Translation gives CASSFTGELYEQYF.